What follows are 21 T cell receptor beta chains derived from one specimen sequenced in a study of blood T cell repertoires in COVID-19. TCRdb's copy holds only in-frame clones and misses some; the assay was immunoSEQ multiplex PCR. Of 150,000 to 200,000 clones in the sample, more than 90% were seen once. The sample was peripheral blood. Receptor source: a man aged 55 to 70 with active or convalescent COVID-19.

This clone was seen more than once but under ten times. The chain recombines TRBV6-5 with TRBJ1-1; 9 bases are a match to TRBD1. Germline CDR1 is MNHEY and CDR2 is SVGAGI. The CDR3 spans 13 residues. Germline trimming cut 7 bases from V and 5 bases from J; bases unmatched to any gene: 5. The CDR3 DNA reads as TGTGCCAGCATTACAGGGGGCGAGACTGAAGCTTTCTTT. Translated, it gives CASITGGETEAFF.

V gene TRBV27 combines with J gene TRBJ2-2; no firm D call. The CDR3 spans 12 residues. Germline CDR1 reads MNHEY; CDR2 reads SMNVEV (reference sequence). V gave up 6 bases and J gave up 3 bases, with 5 bases separating them. CDR3 loop: CASSRDTGELFF. In nucleotides, the CDR3 is TGTGCCAGCAGCCGAGACACCGGGGAGCTGTTTTTT.

CDR3 sequence reads: CASSLLEGAIQPQHF. CDR3 sequence (DNA): TGTGCCAGCAGTTTGTTGGAGGGGGCTATTCAGCCCCAGCATTTT. V usage is TRBV28 and J usage is TRBJ1-5; 7 bases line up with TRBD1. V was pared by 3 bases and J by 6 bases, with 8 bases of the junction left unmatched. In germline, CDR1 is MDHEN, CDR2 SYDVKM. The CDR3 spans 15 residues.

The chain recombines TRBV18 with TRBJ1-6; D uncertain. Trimming cost V 0 bases and J 6 bases, with 6 bases left between them. CDR1 and CDR2 from the germline V gene are KGHSH and LQKENI. The CDR3 sequence is 14 residues long. The CDR3 is CASSPPAGNSPLHF. CDR3 sequence (DNA): TGTGCCAGCTCACCACCGGCGGGTAATTCACCCCTCCACTTT.

V gene TRBV19 combines with J gene TRBJ2-7, with a possible D match to TRBD2 (6 bases). Between the trimmed V and J ends, which lost 10 bases and 5 bases, there was a span of 27 bases. The CDR3 consists of 16 residues. Germline V gene data show CDR1 as LNHDA and CDR2 as SQIVND (reference sequence). CDR3 nucleotide sequence: TGTGCCACAAGCTCCCCTCTTCCGGGACTCCGACACGAGCAGTACTTC. It codes for CATSSPLPGLRHEQYF.

J is TRBJ1-1 and V is TRBV4-1; D might be TRBD1 (6 bases). Germline CDR1 and CDR2: MGHRA and YSYEKL. Trimming shortened V by 2 bases and J by 5 bases, and 15 bases separated the two germline ends. The CDR3 is made up of 15 amino acids. The CDR3 protein is CASSQSPTGLTEAFF. As DNA, the CDR3 is TGCGCCAGCAGCCAATCTCCTACAGGGTTAACTGAAGCTTTCTTT.

This chain links TRBV30 with TRBJ2-7; 8 bases are a match to TRBD2. V gave up 1 base and J gave up 3 bases; unmatched junction bases: 8. The CDR3 extends over 15 amino acids. Germline CDR1 GTSNPN, CDR2 SVGIG (reference sequence). The chain's CDR3 is CAWSGTSSNLYEQYF. The CDR3 coding sequence is TGTGCCTGGAGTGGGACTAGCAGTAACCTCTACGAGCAGTACTTC.

The J gene is TRBJ1-1, the V gene TRBV5-1; 7 bases are a match to TRBD1. The V segment lost 4 bases and the J segment 1 base; nucleotides outside the gene matches: 4. Germline V lookup: CDR1 SGHRS, CDR2 YFSETQ. The CDR3 consists of 14 residues. CDR3 residues: CASSPWTGNTEAFF. CDR3 bases: TGCGCCAGCAGCCCCTGGACAGGGAACACTGAAGCTTTCTTT.

This rearrangement joins TRBV5-1 to TRBJ1-2; D is uncertain. Germline loops: CDR1 SGHRS, CDR2 YFSETQ. The CDR3 has 14 residues. The V gene lost 0 bases and the J gene lost 0 bases, with 6 bases spanning the gap. This chain's CDR3 is CASSLDSSNYGYTF. The CDR3 DNA reads TGCGCCAGCAGCTTGGACAGTTCTAACTATGGCTACACCTTC.

The genes are TRBV10-1 and TRBJ2-7; 7 positions agree with TRBD1. V was clipped by 3 bases and J by 2 bases; unmatched bases: 4. CDR3 length: 14 amino acids. Per the germline V gene, CDR1 is WNHNN and CDR2 is SYGVQD (reference sequence). The CDR3 coding sequence is TGCGCCAGCAGTGACGAGACAGGGCCCTACGAGCAGTACTTC. Protein sequence: CASSDETGPYEQYF.

The V and J genes are TRBV11-2 and TRBJ2-7, with TRBD1 matching 9 bases. The CDR3 sequence is 18 residues long. Germline loops: CDR1 SGHAT, CDR2 FQNNGV. Germline trimming cut 5 bases from V and 2 bases from J; bases unmatched to any gene: 16. The CDR3 is CASSPRTGDRRETYEQYF. CDR3 nucleotides: TGTGCCAGCAGCCCTCGGACAGGGGACCGGCGGGAGACCTACGAGCAGTACTTC.

The chain has TRBV20-1 and TRBJ2-1; 7 bases are a match to TRBD2. The CDR3 is made up of 14 amino acids. J lost 7 bases, V lost 3 bases, and 9 bases had no gene match. Germline V lookup: CDR1 DFQATT, CDR2 SNEGSKA (reference sequence). CDR3 loop: CSASRLAEGNEQFF. The CDR3 DNA is TGCAGTGCTAGTCGTCTAGCGGAGGGAAATGAGCAGTTCTTC.

V gene TRBV7-9 combines with J gene TRBJ1-3; D gene unclear. The germline gives CDR1 SEHNR, CDR2 FQNEAQ (reference sequence). The CDR3 has 12 amino acids. V lost 5 bases to trimming and J lost 1 base, with 3 bases between them. The CDR3 spells CASSTSGNTIYF. In nucleotides, the CDR3 is TGTGCCAGCAGCACATCTGGAAACACCATATATTTT. Full variable domain (outside the CDR3, taken from reference TRBV7-9 and TRBJ1-3): DTGVSQNPRHKITKRGQNVTFRCDPISEHNRLYWYRQTLGQGPEFLTYFQNEAQLEKSRLLSDRFSAERPKGSFSTLEIQRTEQGDSAMYLCASSTSGNTIYFGEGSWLTVV.

This sequence joins TRBV6-1 and TRBJ1-6; 7 bases fit TRBD1. The CDR3 runs to 15 residues. V gave up 5 bases and J gave up 9 bases; unmatched junction bases: 10. Germline values: CDR1 MNHNS, CDR2 SASEGT. The CDR3 coding sequence is TGTGCCAGCAGTCAATCCCCTGGACAGGCTTCACCCCTCCACTTT. Translating it yields CASSQSPGQASPLHF.

This rearrangement joins TRBV6-5 to TRBJ2-7; 7 bases map to TRBD1. V lost 6 bases and J lost 3; bases outside the gene matches: 8. CDR1 and CDR2 (germline): MNHEY, SVGAGI. The CDR3 is made up of 14 amino acids. In nucleotides, the CDR3 is TGTGCCAGCAGCCGGGACAGAGGAGGCTACGAGCAGTACTTC. Its protein is CASSRDRGGYEQYF.

This chain links TRBV11-2 with TRBJ2-5; 7 nucleotides align to TRBD2. CDR3 length: 15 residues. CDR1 is SGHAT, CDR2 FQNNGV, per germline. The V gene end was trimmed by 5 bases and the J gene end by 3 bases; junction bases not matched to a gene: 9. CDR3 sequence: CASSQSSSGEETQYF. In nucleotides, the CDR3 is TGTGCCAGCAGCCAAAGTTCTAGCGGAGAAGAGACCCAGTACTTC.

CDR3 in amino acids: CASSTAGVLNTIYF. The CDR3 DNA sequence: TGCGCCAGCAGCACCGCAGGGGTTTTAAACACCATATATTTT. The chain combines TRBV4-1 with TRBJ1-3; weak D call: TRBD1 (6 bases). The CDR3 is made up of 14 amino acids. The V and J ends lost 5 bases and 6 bases respectively, with 14 bases between them. The germline gives CDR1 MGHRA, CDR2 YSYEKL.

V is TRBV10-2 and J is TRBJ2-1; TRBD2 matches at 10 bases. The V gene end was trimmed by 3 bases and the J gene end by 7 bases; junction bases not matched to a gene: 6. Germline V gives CDR1 WSHSY, CDR2 SAAADI. CDR3 length: 15 amino acids. The CDR3 DNA is TGCGCCAGCAGTGACCCTAGCGGGAGAGGGAATGAGCAGTTCTTC. Protein sequence: CASSDPSGRGNEQFF.

The chain couples TRBV7-2 to TRBJ2-1, with 14 bases matching TRBD2. V lost 4 bases, J lost 1 base, and 6 bases stayed unmatched. The germline gives CDR1 SGHTA, CDR2 FQGNSA. The length of the CDR3 is 18 residues. The CDR3 loop reads CASSSGTSGGASYNEQFF. The CDR3 coding sequence is TGTGCCAGCAGCTCCGGGACTAGCGGGGGAGCGTCCTACAATGAGCAGTTCTTC.

The gene calls are TRBV3-1 (or the pseudogene TRBV3-2) and TRBJ2-1; 9 bases fit TRBD1. The germline V gene has CDR1 LGHDT and CDR2 YNNKEL (reference sequence). With V trimmed by 4 bases and J by 2 bases, 3 bases remained unmatched. The CDR3 has 15 residues. The CDR3 here is CASSLRQGAYNEQFF. CDR3 coding DNA: TGTGCCAGCAGCCTCCGACAGGGGGCCTACAATGAGCAGTTCTTC.

This rearrangement joins TRBV12-5 to TRBJ2-1; 11 nucleotides agree with TRBD2. With 2 bases clipped from V and 6 bases from J, the junction kept 6 bases outside the gene matches. Per the germline V gene, CDR1 is LGHNT and CDR2 is FRNRAP. CDR3 length equals 16 residues. In nucleotides, the CDR3 is TGTGCTAGTGGTTTGCCAACGGGACTAGCGGTCAATGAGCAGTTCTTC. This encodes CASGLPTGLAVNEQFF.